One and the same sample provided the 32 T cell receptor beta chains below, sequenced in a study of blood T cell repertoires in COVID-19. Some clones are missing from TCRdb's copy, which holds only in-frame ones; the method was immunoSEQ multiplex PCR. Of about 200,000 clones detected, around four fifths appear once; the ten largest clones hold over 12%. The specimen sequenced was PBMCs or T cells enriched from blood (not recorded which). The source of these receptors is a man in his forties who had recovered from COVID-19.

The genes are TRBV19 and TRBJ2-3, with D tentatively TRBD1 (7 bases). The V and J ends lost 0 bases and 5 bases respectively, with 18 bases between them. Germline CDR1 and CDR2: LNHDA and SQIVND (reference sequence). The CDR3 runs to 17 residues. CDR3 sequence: CASSIDIGGGGKDTQYF. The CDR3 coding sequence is TGTGCCAGTAGTATAGATATCGGAGGGGGCGGCAAAGATACGCAGTATTTT.

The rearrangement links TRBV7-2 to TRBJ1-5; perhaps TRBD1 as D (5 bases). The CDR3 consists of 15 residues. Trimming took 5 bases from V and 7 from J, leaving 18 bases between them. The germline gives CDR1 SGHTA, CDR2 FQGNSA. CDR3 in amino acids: CASSLRGGEDQPQHF. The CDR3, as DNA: TGTGCCAGCAGCCTCCGGGGGGGGGAGGACCAGCCCCAGCATTTT.

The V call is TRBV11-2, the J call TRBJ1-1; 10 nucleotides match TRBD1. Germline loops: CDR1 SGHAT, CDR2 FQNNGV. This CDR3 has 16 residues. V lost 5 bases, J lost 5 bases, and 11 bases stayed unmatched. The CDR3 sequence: CASSRGYDRGRTEAFF. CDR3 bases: TGTGCCAGCAGCCGTGGGTATGACAGGGGGCGGACTGAAGCTTTCTTT.

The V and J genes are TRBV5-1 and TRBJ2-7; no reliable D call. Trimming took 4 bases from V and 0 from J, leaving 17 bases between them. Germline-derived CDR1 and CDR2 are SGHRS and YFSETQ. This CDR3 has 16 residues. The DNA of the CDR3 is TGCGCCAGCAGCGCCAGAGGTCCCCCAACCTCCTACGAGCAGTACTTC. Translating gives CASSARGPPTSYEQYF.

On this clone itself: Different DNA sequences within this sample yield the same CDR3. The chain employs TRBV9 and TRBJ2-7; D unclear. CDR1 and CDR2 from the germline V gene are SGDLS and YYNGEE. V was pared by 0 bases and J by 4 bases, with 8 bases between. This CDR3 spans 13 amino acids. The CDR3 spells CASSVGPAYEQYF. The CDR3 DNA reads TGTGCCAGCAGCGTAGGTCCAGCGTACGAGCAGTACTTC.

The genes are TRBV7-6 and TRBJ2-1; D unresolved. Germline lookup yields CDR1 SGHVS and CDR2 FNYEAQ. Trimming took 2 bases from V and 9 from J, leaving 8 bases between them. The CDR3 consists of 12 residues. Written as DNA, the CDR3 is TGTGCCAGCAGCTTAACTAAGCGTGAGCAGTTCTTC. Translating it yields CASSLTKREQFF.

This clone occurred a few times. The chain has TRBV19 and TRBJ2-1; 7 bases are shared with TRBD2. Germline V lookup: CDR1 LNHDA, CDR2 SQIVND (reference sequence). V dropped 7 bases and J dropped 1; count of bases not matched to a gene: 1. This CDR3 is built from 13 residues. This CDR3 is CASKLASYNEQFF. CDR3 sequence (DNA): TGTGCCAGTAAACTAGCGTCCTACAATGAGCAGTTCTTC.

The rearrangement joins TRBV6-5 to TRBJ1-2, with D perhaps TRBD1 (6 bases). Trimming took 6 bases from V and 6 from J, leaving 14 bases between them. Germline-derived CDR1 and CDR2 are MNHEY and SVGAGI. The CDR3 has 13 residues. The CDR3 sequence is CASRIKGGDGYTF. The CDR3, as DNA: TGTGCCAGCAGAATTAAGGGGGGGGATGGCTACACCTTC.

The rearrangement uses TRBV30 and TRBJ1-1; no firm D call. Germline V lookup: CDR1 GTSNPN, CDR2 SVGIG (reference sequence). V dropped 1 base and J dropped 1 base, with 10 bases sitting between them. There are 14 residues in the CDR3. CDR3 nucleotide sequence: TGTGCCTGGAGTGACTGGGCCGAGAACACTGAAGCTTTCTTT. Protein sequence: CAWSDWAENTEAFF.

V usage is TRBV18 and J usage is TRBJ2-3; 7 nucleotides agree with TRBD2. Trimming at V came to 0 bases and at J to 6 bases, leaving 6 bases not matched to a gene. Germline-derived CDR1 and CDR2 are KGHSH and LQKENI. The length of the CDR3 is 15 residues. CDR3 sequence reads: CASSPPRPGGDTQYF. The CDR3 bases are TGTGCCAGCTCACCACCACGGCCGGGGGGTGATACGCAGTATTTT.

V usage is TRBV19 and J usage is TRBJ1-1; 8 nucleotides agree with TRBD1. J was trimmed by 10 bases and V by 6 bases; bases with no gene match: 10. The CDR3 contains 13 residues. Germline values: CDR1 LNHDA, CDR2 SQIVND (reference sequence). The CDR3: CASRDRVVFPAFF. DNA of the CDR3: TGTGCCAGTAGGGACAGGGTCGTATTTCCAGCTTTCTTT.

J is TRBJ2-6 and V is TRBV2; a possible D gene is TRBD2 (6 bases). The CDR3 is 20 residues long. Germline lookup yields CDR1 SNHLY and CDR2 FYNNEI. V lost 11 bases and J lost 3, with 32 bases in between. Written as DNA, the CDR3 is TGTGCCGGAGAACCCGCCCGGCTAGGGACTTCCCAGCTTGGGGCCAACGTCCTGACTTTC. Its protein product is CAGEPARLGTSQLGANVLTF.

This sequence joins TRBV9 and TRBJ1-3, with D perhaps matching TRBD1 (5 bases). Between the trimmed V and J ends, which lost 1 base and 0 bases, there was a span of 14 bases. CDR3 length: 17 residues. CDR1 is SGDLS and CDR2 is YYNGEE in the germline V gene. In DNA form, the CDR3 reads TGTGCCAGCAGCGTACAGGGTTGGACCGGCTCTGGAAACACCATATATTTT. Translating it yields CASSVQGWTGSGNTIYF.

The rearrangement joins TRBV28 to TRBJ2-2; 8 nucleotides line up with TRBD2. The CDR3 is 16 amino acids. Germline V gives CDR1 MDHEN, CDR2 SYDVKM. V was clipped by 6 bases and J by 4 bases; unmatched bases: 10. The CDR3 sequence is CASRRPGLETTGELFF. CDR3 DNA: TGTGCCAGCAGACGCCCGGGACTAGAGACCACCGGGGAGCTGTTTTTT.

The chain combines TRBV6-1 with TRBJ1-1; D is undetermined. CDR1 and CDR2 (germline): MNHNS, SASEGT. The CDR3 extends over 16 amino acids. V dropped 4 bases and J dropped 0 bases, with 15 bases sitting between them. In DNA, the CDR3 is TGTGCCAGCAGTGGCGCGGGGATATTGATGAACACTGAAGCTTTCTTT. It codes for CASSGAGILMNTEAFF.

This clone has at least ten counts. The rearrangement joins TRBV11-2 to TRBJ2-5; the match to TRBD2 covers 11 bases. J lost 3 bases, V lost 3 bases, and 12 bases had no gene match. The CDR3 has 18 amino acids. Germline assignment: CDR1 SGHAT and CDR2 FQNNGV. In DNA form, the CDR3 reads TGTGCCAGCAGCTTCATAGCGGGAGGGATGAGTTGGGAAGAGACCCAGTACTTC. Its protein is CASSFIAGGMSWEETQYF.

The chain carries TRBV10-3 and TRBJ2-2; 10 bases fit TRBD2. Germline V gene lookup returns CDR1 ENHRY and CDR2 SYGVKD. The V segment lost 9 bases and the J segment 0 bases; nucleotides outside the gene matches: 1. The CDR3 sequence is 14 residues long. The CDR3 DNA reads TGTGCCATAGGACTAGCGGCGAACACCGGGGAGCTGTTTTTT. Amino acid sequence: CAIGLAANTGELFF.

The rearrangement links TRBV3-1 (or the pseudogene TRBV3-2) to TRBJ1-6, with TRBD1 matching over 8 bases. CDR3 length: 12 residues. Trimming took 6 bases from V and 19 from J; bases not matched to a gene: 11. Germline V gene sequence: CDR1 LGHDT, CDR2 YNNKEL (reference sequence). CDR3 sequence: CASSSHTGQVHF. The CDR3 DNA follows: TGTGCCAGCAGTTCACACACGGGACAGGTGCACTTT.

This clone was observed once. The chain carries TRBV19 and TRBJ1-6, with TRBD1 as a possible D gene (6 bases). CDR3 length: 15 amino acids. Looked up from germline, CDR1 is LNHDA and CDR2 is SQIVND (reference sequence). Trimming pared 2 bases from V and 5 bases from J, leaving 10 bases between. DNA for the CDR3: TGTGCCAGTAGTATAAACAGGGATCATAATTCACCCCTCCACTTT. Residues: CASSINRDHNSPLHF.

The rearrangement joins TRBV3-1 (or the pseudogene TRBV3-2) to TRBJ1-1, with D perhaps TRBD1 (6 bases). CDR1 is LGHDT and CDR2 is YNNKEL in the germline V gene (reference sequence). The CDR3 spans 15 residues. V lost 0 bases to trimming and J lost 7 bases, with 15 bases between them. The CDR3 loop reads CASSQETDSHFEAFF. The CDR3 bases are TGTGCCAGCAGCCAAGAGACGGACAGCCACTTTGAAGCTTTCTTT.

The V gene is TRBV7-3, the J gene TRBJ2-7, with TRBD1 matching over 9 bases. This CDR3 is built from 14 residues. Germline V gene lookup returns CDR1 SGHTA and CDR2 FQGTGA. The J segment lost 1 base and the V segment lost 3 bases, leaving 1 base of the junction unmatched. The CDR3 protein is CASSFGTGSYEQYF. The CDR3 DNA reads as TGTGCCAGCAGCTTCGGGACAGGGTCCTACGAGCAGTACTTC.

The CDR3 coding sequence is TGCGCCAGCAGTCGTGCCGGGACTAGCGGGAGCACAGATACGCAGTATTTT. Its protein product is CASSRAGTSGSTDTQYF. The chain uses TRBV5-1 and TRBJ2-3; 12 nucleotides line up with TRBD2. The CDR3 runs 17 residues. V lost 5 bases, J lost 0 bases, and 7 bases stayed unmatched. Looked up from germline, CDR1 is SGHRS and CDR2 is YFSETQ. The full variable domain, its missing parts supplied by reference TRBV5-1 and TRBJ2-3, is KAGVTQTPRYLIKTRGQQVTLSCSPISGHRSVSWYQQTPGQGLQFLFEYFSETQRNKGNFPGRFSGRQFSNSRSEMNVSTLELGDSALYLCASSRAGTSGSTDTQYFGPGTRLTVL.

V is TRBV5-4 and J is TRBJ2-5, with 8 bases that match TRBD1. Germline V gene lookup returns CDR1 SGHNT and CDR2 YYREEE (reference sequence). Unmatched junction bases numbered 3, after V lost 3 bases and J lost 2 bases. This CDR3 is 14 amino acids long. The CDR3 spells CASSWGTGQETQYF. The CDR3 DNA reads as TGTGCCAGCAGCTGGGGGACAGGTCAAGAGACCCAGTACTTC. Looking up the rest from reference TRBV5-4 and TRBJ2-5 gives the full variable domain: ETGVTQSPTHLIKTRGQQVTLRCSSQSGHNTVSWYQQALGQGPQFIFQYYREEENGRGNFPPRFSGLQFPNYSSELNVNALELDDSALYLCASSWGTGQETQYFGPGTRLLVL.

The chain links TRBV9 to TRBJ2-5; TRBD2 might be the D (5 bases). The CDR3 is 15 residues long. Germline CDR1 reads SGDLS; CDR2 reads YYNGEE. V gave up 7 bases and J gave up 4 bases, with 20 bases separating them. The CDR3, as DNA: TGTGCCAGCTCCCCCAGAGGGCAACCCGGAGAGACCCAGTACTTC. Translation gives CASSPRGQPGETQYF.

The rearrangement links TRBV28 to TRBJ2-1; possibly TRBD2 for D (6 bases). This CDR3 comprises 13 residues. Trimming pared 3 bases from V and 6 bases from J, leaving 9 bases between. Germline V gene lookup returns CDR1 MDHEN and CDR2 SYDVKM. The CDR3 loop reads CASSFGGINEQFF. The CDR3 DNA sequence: TGTGCCAGCAGTTTTGGGGGGATCAATGAGCAGTTCTTC.

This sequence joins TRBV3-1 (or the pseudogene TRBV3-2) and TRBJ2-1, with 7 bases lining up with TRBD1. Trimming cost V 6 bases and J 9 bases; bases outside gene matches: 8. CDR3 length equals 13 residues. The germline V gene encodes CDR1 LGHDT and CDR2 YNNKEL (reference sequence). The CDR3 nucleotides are TGTGCCAGCAGTCAAAGACAGGGCACTGAGCAGTTCTTC. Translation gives CASSQRQGTEQFF.

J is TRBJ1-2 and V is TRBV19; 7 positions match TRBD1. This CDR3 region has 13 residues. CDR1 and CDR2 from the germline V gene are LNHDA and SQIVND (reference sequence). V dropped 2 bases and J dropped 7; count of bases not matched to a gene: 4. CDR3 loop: CASSILQGSGYTF. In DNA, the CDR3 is TGTGCCAGTAGTATACTACAGGGGAGTGGCTACACCTTC.

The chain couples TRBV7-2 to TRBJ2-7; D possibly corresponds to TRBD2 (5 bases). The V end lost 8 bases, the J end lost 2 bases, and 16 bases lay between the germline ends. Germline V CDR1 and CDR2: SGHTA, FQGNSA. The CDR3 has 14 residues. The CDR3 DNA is TGTGCCAGCGGGGTGGGCGGGTCCACCTACGAGCAGTACTTC. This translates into CASGVGGSTYEQYF. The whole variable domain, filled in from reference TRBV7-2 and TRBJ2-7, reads GAGVSQSPSNKVTEKGKDVELRCDPISGHTALYWYRQSLGQGLEFLIYFQGNSAPDKSGLPSDRFSAERTGGSVSTLTIQRTQQEDSAVYLCASGVGGSTYEQYFGPGTRLTVT.

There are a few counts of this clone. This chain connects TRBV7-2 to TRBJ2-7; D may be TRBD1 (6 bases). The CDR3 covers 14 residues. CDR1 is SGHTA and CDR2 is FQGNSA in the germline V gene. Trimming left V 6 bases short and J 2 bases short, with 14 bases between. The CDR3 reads CASSPQGSAYEQYF. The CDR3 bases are TGTGCCAGCAGTCCCCAGGGGTCGGCCTACGAGCAGTACTTC.

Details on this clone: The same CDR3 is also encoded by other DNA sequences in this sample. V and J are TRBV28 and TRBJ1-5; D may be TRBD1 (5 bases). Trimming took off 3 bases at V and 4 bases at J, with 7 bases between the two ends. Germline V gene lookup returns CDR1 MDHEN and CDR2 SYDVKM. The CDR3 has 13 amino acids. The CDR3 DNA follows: TGTGCCAGCAGTTTGGGGCGGAATCAGCCCCAGCATTTT. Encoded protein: CASSLGRNQPQHF.

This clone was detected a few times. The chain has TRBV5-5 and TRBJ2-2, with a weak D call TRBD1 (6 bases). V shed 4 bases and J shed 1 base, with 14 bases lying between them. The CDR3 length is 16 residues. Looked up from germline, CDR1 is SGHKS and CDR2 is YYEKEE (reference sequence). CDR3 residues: CASSPGLGQNTGELFF. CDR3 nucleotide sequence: TGTGCCAGCAGCCCCGGACTGGGACAGAACACCGGGGAGCTGTTTTTT.

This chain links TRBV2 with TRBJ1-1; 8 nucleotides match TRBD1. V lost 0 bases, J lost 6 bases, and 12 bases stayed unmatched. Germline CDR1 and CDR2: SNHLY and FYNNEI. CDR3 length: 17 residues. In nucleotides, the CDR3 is TGTGCCAGCAGTGAAGCCCGGGGCAGGGGGCGGTATCCTGAAGCTTTCTTT. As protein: CASSEARGRGRYPEAFF.